One sample yielded the 18 T cell receptor beta chains listed below, sequenced in a study of neoadjuvant nivolumab and ipilimumab in lung cancer. Clones were sequenced by immunoSEQ multiplex PCR, and TCRdb holds only the in-frame ones, with some missing. The sample holds some 38,000 clones, roughly 89% seen once. The sequencing used peripheral blood, collected before neoadjuvant nivolumab, alone or with ipilimumab. All receptors come from an adult with non-small cell lung cancer.

This chain uses TRBV7-3 with TRBJ2-6; D gene uncertain. Deletions cut 2 bases from V and 0 bases from J, with 2 bases between. CDR1 SGHTA and CDR2 FQGTGA come from the germline V gene. This CDR3 is built from 14 residues. This CDR3 reads CASSLDSGANVLTF. The CDR3 DNA sequence: TGTGCCAGCAGCTTAGACTCTGGGGCCAACGTCCTGACTTTC. The variable domain in full, with the rest retrieved from reference TRBV7-3 and TRBJ2-6, is GAGVSQTPSNKVTEKGKYVELRCDPISGHTALYWYRQSLGQGPEFLIYFQGTGAADDSGLPNDRFFAVRPEGSVSTLKIQRTERGDSAVYLCASSLDSGANVLTFGAGSRLTVL.

V gene TRBV5-1 combines with J gene TRBJ2-1; 11 positions match TRBD2. The CDR3 totals 17 residues. Germline assignment: CDR1 SGHRS and CDR2 YFSETQ. Losses at the gene ends were 4 bases for V and 3 bases for J; bases not matched to a gene: 9. CDR3 protein: CASSPGPGTSGYNEQFF. In DNA form, the CDR3 reads TGCGCCAGCAGCCCGGGGCCCGGGACTAGCGGCTACAATGAGCAGTTCTTC.

The gene calls are TRBV7-2 and TRBJ1-2; the match to TRBD1 covers 9 bases. The CDR3 is made up of 17 amino acids. V shed 1 base, J shed 7 bases, and the junction held 13 bases outside the gene matches. Germline assignment: CDR1 SGHTA and CDR2 FQGNSA. The CDR3 spells CASSLENRGHYTGGYTF. The CDR3 region has the DNA TGTGCCAGCAGCTTAGAAAACAGGGGGCACTACACCGGTGGCTACACCTTC.

V gene TRBV5-1 combines with J gene TRBJ2-7, with no clear D. The V gene lost 4 bases and the J gene lost 0 bases, with 2 bases spanning the gap. The CDR3 has 11 residues. Germline CDR1 and CDR2: SGHRS and YFSETQ. The CDR3 spells CASSISYEQYF. The CDR3 DNA follows: TGCGCCAGCAGCATCTCCTACGAGCAGTACTTC.

The V call is TRBV10-2, the J call TRBJ2-1; 13 bases map to TRBD2. Losses at the gene ends were 6 bases for V and 6 bases for J; bases not matched to a gene: 5. The CDR3 length is 15 residues. Germline CDR1 and CDR2: WSHSY and SAAADI. The CDR3: CASRPGLAGLNEQFF. The CDR3 nucleotides read TGCGCCAGCAGGCCGGGACTAGCGGGACTCAATGAGCAGTTCTTC.

The chain is built from TRBV5-1 and TRBJ2-7, with TRBD1 identical over 9 bases. J was trimmed by 3 bases and V by 3 bases; bases with no gene match: 4. Germline CDR1 SGHRS, CDR2 YFSETQ. CDR3 size: 14 residues. The CDR3, as DNA: TGCGCCAGCAGCTGGACAGGGGCACGCTACGAGCAGTACTTC. The encoded protein is CASSWTGARYEQYF. The complete variable domain, with remaining parts taken from reference TRBV5-1 and TRBJ2-7, reads KAGVTQTPRYLIKTRGQQVTLSCSPISGHRSVSWYQQTPGQGLQFLFEYFSETQRNKGNFPGRFSGRQFSNSRSEMNVSTLELGDSALYLCASSWTGARYEQYFGPGTRLTVT.

V and J are TRBV6-1 and TRBJ1-5, with 11 nucleotides matching TRBD1. CDR1 and CDR2 from the germline V gene are MNHNS and SASEGT. The CDR3 has 13 residues. Trimming removed 7 bases from V and 6 bases from J; junction bases left unmatched: 2. DNA of the CDR3: TGTGCCAGCACCGGGACAGGGGGTCAGCCCCAGCATTTT. This encodes CASTGTGGQPQHF.

The rearrangement links TRBV18 to TRBJ2-7, with D possibly matching TRBD2 (5 bases). V was cut by 2 bases and J by 0 bases, with 14 bases left in between. The CDR3 is 16 amino acids. Germline loops: CDR1 KGHSH, CDR2 LQKENI. The chain's CDR3 is CASSPTLAPSSYEQYF. For the CDR3, the DNA is TGTGCCAGCTCACCAACGTTAGCGCCGAGCTCCTACGAGCAGTACTTC.

This chain uses TRBV11-2 with TRBJ2-7; 13 bases are shared with TRBD2. The CDR3 is 15 amino acids. Germline V gene lookup returns CDR1 SGHAT and CDR2 FQNNGV. J lost 6 bases, V lost 2 bases, and 4 bases had no gene match. The DNA for the CDR3 is TGTGCCAGCAGCTTAACTAGCGGGAGGGCGGGCGAGCAGTACTTC. Translating gives CASSLTSGRAGEQYF.

This clone was counted only a few times. The V and J genes are TRBV7-9 and TRBJ2-7; D unclear. CDR1 is SEHNR and CDR2 is FQNEAQ in the germline V gene (reference sequence). Trimming cost V 2 bases and J 6 bases, with 5 bases left between them. The CDR3 is made up of 11 amino acids. In DNA, the CDR3 is TGTGCCAGCAGCTTAACCAGCGAGCAGTACTTC. The encoded protein is CASSLTSEQYF.

J is TRBJ1-4 and V is TRBV2, with a tentative D call TRBD1 (6 bases). This CDR3 is built from 14 residues. Deletions cut 6 bases from V and 7 bases from J, with 15 bases between. Per germline, CDR1 SNHLY and CDR2 FYNNEI. In nucleotides, the CDR3 is TGTGCCAGCAGCAACGAGCAGGGGAGTGAAAAACTGTTTTTT. It specifies CASSNEQGSEKLFF.

The chain has TRBV4-3 and TRBJ2-7; 9 positions agree with TRBD1. CDR3 length equals 14 residues. The trim removed 1 base at V and 6 bases at J, leaving 4 bases unmatched. The V gene's germline CDR1 is LGHNA and CDR2 YSLEER. For the CDR3, the DNA is TGCGCCAGCAGCCAAGGGACAGGGGCTAGCGAGCAGTACTTC. It encodes CASSQGTGASEQYF.

V and J are TRBV30 and TRBJ1-2, with no clear D. CDR1 and CDR2 (germline): GTSNPN, SVGIG (reference sequence). The CDR3 spans 11 residues. V was pared by 1 base and J by 4 bases, with 4 bases between. CDR3 loop: CAWSASYGYTF. CDR3 sequence (DNA): TGTGCCTGGAGTGCCAGCTATGGCTACACCTTC.

This chain joins TRBV7-2 and TRBJ1-4; D perhaps matches TRBD1 (6 bases). The germline V gene has CDR1 SGHTA and CDR2 FQGNSA. Trimming cost V 0 bases and J 13 bases, with 9 bases left between them. The CDR3 has 12 residues. CDR3 bases: TGTGCCAGCAGCTTAGCCAGGGGCGGACTGTTTTTT. It yields the protein CASSLARGGLFF.

V and J are TRBV10-3 and TRBJ2-5; 13 positions match TRBD2. J gave up 3 bases and V 5 bases, and 6 bases lay outside the gene matches. This CDR3 spans 16 amino acids. Germline V gene data show CDR1 as ENHRY and CDR2 as SYGVKD. DNA of the CDR3: TGTGCCATCAGTAAAGGACTAGCGGGAGTGAAAGAGACCCAGTACTTC. It translates to CAISKGLAGVKETQYF.

The chain joins TRBV7-6 to TRBJ2-7; TRBD1 matches at 9 bases. In germline, CDR1 is SGHVS, CDR2 FNYEAQ. This CDR3 has 15 amino acids. J lost 6 bases, V lost 0 bases, and 6 bases had no gene match. The CDR3 loop reads CASSLADGTGSEQYF. CDR3 nucleotides: TGTGCCAGCAGCTTAGCGGACGGGACAGGGAGCGAGCAGTACTTC.

This chain joins TRBV6-4 and TRBJ2-1, with 12 bases aligning to TRBD2. The CDR3 extends over 17 amino acids. Germline V gene data show CDR1 as MRHNA and CDR2 as SNTAGT. The V segment lost 2 bases and the J segment 7 bases; nucleotides outside the gene matches: 9. The CDR3: CASSDEWLAGGPNEQFF. The DNA for the CDR3 is TGTGCCAGCAGTGACGAATGGCTAGCGGGAGGGCCGAATGAGCAGTTCTTC.

This chain joins TRBV28 and TRBJ2-7; 7 nucleotides align to TRBD1. After removal of 6 bases from V and 0 bases from J, the junction contained 11 bases not matched to a gene. Looked up from germline, CDR1 is MDHEN and CDR2 is SYDVKM. This CDR3 spans 16 amino acids. CDR3 loop: CASSPAGTASSYEQYF. The CDR3 bases are TGTGCCAGCAGCCCCGCCGGGACAGCGAGCTCCTACGAGCAGTACTTC. Full variable domain (missing parts from reference TRBV28 and TRBJ2-7): DVKVTQSSRYLVKRTGEKVFLECVQDMDHENMFWYRQDPGLGLRLIYFSYDVKMKEKGDIPEGYSVSREKKERFSLILESASTNQTSMYLCASSPAGTASSYEQYFGPGTRLTVT.